Shown below are 24 T cell receptor beta chains from a single sample sequenced in a study of cytomegalovirus exposure and HLA in healthy donors. The PCR was carried out with 60 Vbeta primers and 13 Jbeta primers. Sequenced by immunoSEQ multiplex PCR; TCRdb stores in-frame clones only, minus some. This sample yields 140,000 to 150,000 clones, of which 70% to 85% are seen a single time; around 8.8% belongs to the top ten. The source material was PBMCs. The receptors come from a woman aged 60-75 years in good health and CMV-seropositive.

The chain has TRBV19 and TRBJ2-2; weak D call: TRBD2 (6 bases). Germline values: CDR1 LNHDA, CDR2 SQIVND (reference sequence). The CDR3 extends over 14 amino acids. V lost 2 bases and J 6 bases, leaving 10 bases between the germline ends. In nucleotides, the CDR3 is TGTGCCAGTAGTATACTAGGCGGGGCCGGGGAGCTGTTTTTT. This gives the protein CASSILGGAGELFF.

The rearrangement joins TRBV9 to TRBJ2-2; D is possibly TRBD1 (6 bases). Germline assignment: CDR1 SGDLS and CDR2 YYNGEE. The length of the CDR3 is 16 residues. V lost 4 bases and J lost 2, with 15 bases in between. The CDR3 loop reads CASSPGLGANTGELFF. The CDR3 DNA follows: TGTGCCAGCAGCCCAGGGTTGGGGGCCAACACCGGGGAGCTGTTTTTT.

The chain uses TRBV7-9 and TRBJ2-3; no firm D call. V was clipped by 6 bases and J by 1 base, with 11 bases between them. Per germline, CDR1 SEHNR and CDR2 FQNEAQ (reference sequence). CDR3 size: 14 residues. The CDR3 DNA sequence: TGTGCCAGCAGTACGAGGCGAGGCACAGATACGCAGTATTTT. Its translation is CASSTRRGTDTQYF.

V usage is TRBV10-1 and J usage is TRBJ1-2; D is uncertain. Trimming stripped 9 bases from V and 7 bases from J, with 15 bases between. There are 12 residues in the CDR3. Germline V gene lookup returns CDR1 WNHNN and CDR2 SYGVQD (reference sequence). CDR3 DNA sequence: TGCGCCAGGGTCCTCTTGCTATCTGGCTACACCTTC. Its protein is CARVLLLSGYTF.

The chain joins TRBV4-1 to TRBJ2-3; maybe TRBD1 (6 bases). The CDR3 runs to 19 residues. CDR1 MGHRA and CDR2 YSYEKL come from the germline V gene. The ends were cut back, 1 base at V and 1 base at J, with 21 bases in the middle. The CDR3 loop is CASSQVASTASGGTDTQYF. The DNA of the CDR3 is TGCGCCAGCAGCCAAGTTGCCTCGACGGCGTCAGGGGGCACAGATACGCAGTATTTT.

V is TRBV9 and J is TRBJ2-2; 9 bases line up with TRBD1. The CDR3 totals 17 residues. The ends lost 0 bases at V and 6 bases at J; junction bases unmatched: 9. The germline V gene encodes CDR1 SGDLS and CDR2 YYNGEE. The CDR3 DNA is TGTGCCAGCAGCGTAGTCGGGACAGGGTTTCATCCCGGGGAGCTGTTTTTT. This translates into CASSVVGTGFHPGELFF.

The chain combines TRBV5-8 with TRBJ2-1; 10 positions match TRBD1. The CDR3 runs to 14 residues. The V gene end was trimmed by 0 bases and the J gene end by 8 bases; junction bases not matched to a gene: 2. The germline V gene encodes CDR1 SGHTS and CDR2 YDEGEE. The CDR3 region has the DNA TGTGCCAGCAGCTTGGGGGACAGGGGTTATGAGCAGTTCTTC. Protein: CASSLGDRGYEQFF.

This clone turned up a few times. The chain links TRBV30 to TRBJ1-1, with D possibly matching TRBD1 (5 bases). V lost 2 bases, J lost 1 base, and 8 bases lay in between. CDR1 and CDR2 (germline): GTSNPN, SVGIG (reference sequence). CDR3 length: 13 amino acids. The CDR3 reads CAWSRDRNTEAFF. In DNA, the CDR3 is TGTGCCTGGAGTAGAGACAGGAACACTGAAGCTTTCTTT.

The genes are TRBV6-5 and TRBJ1-2; 7 bases are shared with TRBD1. The CDR3 is 14 amino acids. The V gene's germline CDR1 is MNHEY and CDR2 SVGAGI. The V and J ends lost 7 bases and 1 base, in that order; junction bases with no gene match: 6. The CDR3 here is CASKRQGNNYGYTF. In DNA, the CDR3 is TGTGCCAGCAAGCGACAGGGCAATAACTATGGCTACACCTTC.

This chain uses TRBV30 with TRBJ2-7; 7 bases match TRBD2. The germline CDR1 and CDR2 sequences are GTSNPN and SVGIG (reference sequence). This CDR3 comprises 14 residues. The V segment lost 0 bases and the J segment 1 base; nucleotides outside the gene matches: 3. CDR3 sequence reads: CAWSVAGASYEQYF. CDR3 bases: TGTGCCTGGAGTGTCGCGGGAGCATCCTACGAGCAGTACTTC.

CDR3 region: CASMDYPSYEQYF. CDR3 DNA sequence: TGTGCCAGCATGGACTACCCGTCCTACGAGCAGTACTTC. J is TRBJ2-7 and V is TRBV27, with a weak D call TRBD2 (6 bases). Germline V gene sequence: CDR1 MNHEY, CDR2 SMNVEV (reference sequence). Between the trimmed V and J ends, which lost 7 bases and 1 base, there was a span of 11 bases. This CDR3 is built from 13 residues.

The chain employs TRBV7-9 and TRBJ1-1; D might be TRBD1 (6 bases). Trimming shortened V by 5 bases and J by 1 base, and 20 bases separated the two germline ends. This CDR3 comprises 17 residues. Looked up from germline, CDR1 is SEHNR and CDR2 is FQNEAQ (reference sequence). Here the CDR3 DNA reads TGTGCCAGCAGCCATACCGGGACACCGGTTGGGAACACTGAAGCTTTCTTT. As protein: CASSHTGTPVGNTEAFF.

The V call is TRBV5-1, the J call TRBJ2-7; D remains unclear. The CDR3 covers 13 residues. Germline lookup yields CDR1 SGHRS and CDR2 YFSETQ. V dropped 2 bases and J dropped 0 bases, with 6 bases sitting between them. Here the CDR3 DNA reads TGCGCCAGCAGCTTCGAGAGCTCCTACGAGCAGTACTTC. It is translated as CASSFESSYEQYF.

The chain recombines TRBV5-6 with TRBJ2-1; 7 bases fit TRBD2. This CDR3 comprises 15 residues. The V and J ends lost 0 bases and 3 bases, in that order; junction bases with no gene match: 3. CDR1 is SGHDT, CDR2 YYEEEE, per germline. CDR3 loop: CASSLVASGYNEQFF. The CDR3 nucleotides read TGTGCCAGCAGCTTGGTGGCTAGCGGCTACAATGAGCAGTTCTTC.

The chain links TRBV28 to TRBJ1-2, with a weak D call TRBD1 (6 bases). This CDR3 is built from 14 residues. Germline V gene lookup returns CDR1 MDHEN and CDR2 SYDVKM. V lost 3 bases and J lost 3, with 11 bases in between. DNA for the CDR3: TGTGCCAGCAGTTTCCGTCAGGGGTACTATGGCTACACCTTC. Protein: CASSFRQGYYGYTF.

The V gene is TRBV4-1, the J gene TRBJ2-3; 7 bases agree with TRBD2. Germline CDR1 reads MGHRA; CDR2 reads YSYEKL. The V gene end was trimmed by 0 bases and the J gene end by 2 bases; junction bases not matched to a gene: 2. The length of the CDR3 is 15 residues. The CDR3 bases are TGCGCCAGCAGCCAAGAAGCGGGACCCACAGATACGCAGTATTTT. It yields the protein CASSQEAGPTDTQYF.

The J gene is TRBJ2-7, the V gene TRBV29-1, with D possibly matching TRBD1 (5 bases). CDR3 length: 12 amino acids. With 5 bases removed from V and 3 bases from J, the gap between germline ends came to 11 bases. Germline-derived CDR1 and CDR2 are SQVTM and ANQGSEA. The CDR3 coding sequence is TGCAGCGTTACGACAGATGTCTACGAGCAGTACTTC. Translation gives CSVTTDVYEQYF.

The chain uses TRBV9 and TRBJ1-2; no clear D. V lost 3 bases to trimming and J lost 7 bases, with 13 bases between them. Per the germline V gene, CDR1 is SGDLS and CDR2 is YYNGEE. The CDR3 contains 13 residues. In nucleotides, the CDR3 is TGTGCCAGCAGCGAGACACTTGATTCTGGCTACACCTTC. Residues: CASSETLDSGYTF.

The rearrangement joins TRBV2 to TRBJ1-1, with D uncertain. V was pared by 1 base and J by 3 bases, with 6 bases between. The germline gives CDR1 SNHLY, CDR2 FYNNEI. The CDR3 runs to 13 residues. CDR3 loop: CASSEDRDTEAFF. CDR3 DNA sequence: TGTGCCAGCAGTGAAGACAGAGACACTGAAGCTTTCTTT.

The CDR3 DNA sequence: TGTGCCAGCAGGGTCGGGACAGATTATCAGCCCCAGCATTTT. Translation: CASRVGTDYQPQHF. The V call is TRBV2, the J call TRBJ1-5, with 7 nucleotides matching TRBD1. The CDR3 extends over 14 amino acids. Germline values: CDR1 SNHLY, CDR2 FYNNEI. Trimming at V came to 6 bases and at J to 5 bases, leaving 7 bases not matched to a gene.

The chain has TRBV19 and TRBJ2-3; TRBD2 agrees at 11 bases. The trim removed 6 bases at V and 1 base at J, leaving 15 bases unmatched. The CDR3 consists of 19 residues. The germline CDR1 and CDR2 sequences are LNHDA and SQIVND (reference sequence). CDR3 coding DNA: TGTGCCAGTAGACCACTTTTCCTAGCGGGAGGACGAGGCACAGATACGCAGTATTTT. This translates into CASRPLFLAGGRGTDTQYF.

The V call is TRBV4-3, the J call TRBJ1-1, with 10 positions matching TRBD1. CDR1 and CDR2 (germline): LGHNA, YSLEER. J was trimmed by 5 bases and V by 4 bases; bases with no gene match: 4. This CDR3 comprises 14 residues. The CDR3 nucleotides are TGCGCCAGCAGCCGCGGGGACAGGGGAACTGAAGCTTTCTTT. Its translation is CASSRGDRGTEAFF.

The chain carries TRBV5-3 and TRBJ1-3; TRBD1 aligns across 7 bases. TRBV5-3 is an ORF, and what it does is uncertain. V was clipped by 2 bases and J by 5 bases; unmatched bases: 1. CDR3 length equals 13 residues. CDR3 residues: CARSFRGRNTIYF. The CDR3 DNA reads TGTGCCAGAAGCTTCAGGGGGAGAAACACCATATATTTT.

J is TRBJ2-5 and V is TRBV13, with D perhaps matching TRBD1 (6 bases). Judging by the DNA end, TRBJ2-7 fits better; the J call may be wrong. The CDR3 is made up of 15 amino acids. Germline CDR1 reads PRHDT; CDR2 reads FYEKMQ (reference sequence). The CDR3: CASSSRQVYSYEQYF. The CDR3 coding sequence is TGTGCCAGCAGCTCGCGACAGGTTTACTCCTACGAGCAGTACTTC.